Listed below are T cell receptor beta chains from one sample, sequenced in a study of T cells in Graves' hyperthyroidism and ophthalmopathy. One entry per CDR3 protein, called by TCRdb with MiXCR from the multiplex PCR reads. The sample holds 300,000 to 450,000 distinct CDR3 sequences, around 16% seen once. The sample was blood. Source of these receptors: a woman aged 18-30 years with Graves' hyperthyroidism that later progressed to Graves' ophthalmopathy. Each CDR3 is given with its conserved first and last residue. A D gene is named only where the DNA matches it firmly. Clone size is stated in some rows and not others, as once, few, many or a class when expanded.

D gene,V gene,clone size,J gene,CDR3 protein,CDR3 DNA
NA,TRBV27,many,TRBJ1-2,CASSRRGGFYGYTF,TGTGCCAGCAGTCGTCGAGGGGGGTTCTATGGCTACACCTTC
NA,TRBV30,many,TRBJ2-1,CAWSVLSANEQFF,TGTGCCTGGAGTGTTCTTAGCGCCAATGAGCAGTTCTTC
TRBD2,TRBV20-1,few,TRBJ2-5,CRAGSGRDPLQETQYF,TGCAGGGCTGGGAGCGGGAGGGACCCCCTTCAAGAGACCCAGTACTTC
NA,TRBV18,many,TRBJ1-3,CASSPEIGPIYF,TGTGCCAGCTCACCTGAGATCGGTCCCATATATTTT
TRBD2,TRBV15,many,TRBJ2-5,CATSRQTTSVEETQYF,TGTGCCACCAGCAGACAAACCACTAGCGTAGAAGAGACCCAGTACTTC
NA,TRBV27,many,TRBJ1-2,CASSLSGQGAGYTF,TGTGCCAGCAGTTTATCTGGTCAGGGTGCTGGCTACACCTTC
TRBD1,TRBV2,NA,TRBJ2-5,CASIEGARGETQYF,TGTGCCAGCATCGAGGGGGCAAGGGGAGAGACCCAGTACTTC
NA,TRBV30,NA,TRBJ2-7,CAWSVGGVTYEQYF,TGTGCCTGGAGTGTAGGGGGGGTAACCTACGAGCAGTACTTC
NA,TRBV11-2,NA,TRBJ2-1,CASSLEVARDNEQFF,TGTGCCAGCAGCTTAGAGGTAGCGCGAGACAATGAGCAGTTCTTC
TRBD2,TRBV5-1,few,TRBJ2-5,CASSLGGRLQETQYF,TGCGCCAGCAGCTTAGGCGGGAGGCTCCAAGAGACCCAGTACTTC
NA,TRBV11-2,many,TRBJ2-3,CASLARGRALGYDTQYF,TGTGCCAGCCTTGCGAGGGGGAGGGCCTTAGGATACGATACGCAGTATTTT
TRBD2,TRBV30,many,TRBJ2-1,CAWFGLAGVSSYNEQFF,TGTGCCTGGTTTGGACTAGCGGGAGTAAGCTCCTACAATGAGCAGTTCTTC
NA,TRBV6-5,many,TRBJ1-1,CASSVGGGNTEAFF,TGTGCCAGCAGTGTAGGGGGTGGGAACACTGAAGCTTTCTTT
NA,TRBV11-1,many,TRBJ2-1,CASSGNRVSYNEQFF,TGTGCCAGCAGCGGCAACAGGGTTTCGTACAATGAGCAGTTCTTC
NA,TRBV12-3/TRBV12-4,many,TRBJ2-7,CASRASKSSYEQYF,TGTGCCAGCAGGGCTAGCAAGAGCTCCTACGAGCAGTACTTC
NA,TRBV27,many,TRBJ1-1,CASSLTLNTEAFF,TGTGCCAGCAGTTTGACCCTGAACACTGAAGCTTTCTTT
TRBD1,TRBV6-1,many,TRBJ2-7,CASTRTGTYEQYF,TGTGCCAGCACTCGGACAGGGACATACGAGCAGTACTTC
NA,TRBV12-3/TRBV12-4,few,TRBJ1-5,CASRSGGGPQHF,TGTGCCAGCAGATCCGGAGGGGGGCCCCAGCATTTT
NA,TRBV28,many,TRBJ2-5,CASSLNPKETQYF,TGTGCCAGCAGTTTAAACCCCAAAGAGACCCAGTACTTC
NA,TRBV12-3/TRBV12-4,many,TRBJ2-3,CASSLMDTQYF,TGTGCCAGCAGTTTAATGGATACGCAGTATTTT
NA,TRBV4-3,few,TRBJ1-4,CASSPHVTGSRREKLFF,TGCGCCAGCAGCCCGCACGTCACAGGGAGTCGTCGTGAAAAACTGTTTTTT
NA,TRBV20-1,few,TRBJ2-5,CSPANIGAQETQYF,TGCAGTCCGGCTAATATCGGGGCCCAAGAGACCCAGTACTTC
NA,TRBV4-2,NA,TRBJ1-6,CASSQMTDSYNSPLHF,TGTGCCAGCAGCCAAATGACGGACTCCTATAATTCACCCCTCCACTTT
NA,TRBV4-3,NA,TRBJ1-5,CASSQDIGSNQPQHF,TGCGCCAGCAGCCAAGATATCGGTAGCAATCAGCCCCAGCATTTT
NA,TRBV2,many,TRBJ2-1,CASSDRRLNNEQFF,TGTGCCAGCAGTGATCGGCGTCTGAACAATGAGCAGTTCTTC
TRBD1,TRBV15,many,TRBJ2-7,CATAGTGEYEQYF,TGTGCCACAGCCGGGACAGGGGAGTACGAGCAGTACTTC
NA,TRBV20-1,many,TRBJ1-2,CSADSTGYTF,TGCAGTGCGGACAGTACTGGCTACACCTTC
NA,TRBV29-1,few,TRBJ1-2,CSAQYRNNYGYTF,TGCAGCGCCCAATACAGGAATAACTATGGCTACACCTTC
NA,TRBV12-3/TRBV12-4,NA,TRBJ2-7,CASSIHHPGTLIYEQYF,TGTGCCAGCAGCATCCATCACCCCGGGACTCTAATCTACGAGCAGTACTTC
NA,TRBV29-1,few,TRBJ2-3,CSVFGTNFGGYF,TGCAGCGTTTTCGGGACAAACTTTGGGGGGTATTTT
NA,TRBV18,many,TRBJ1-5,CASSPPGQHF,TGTGCCAGCTCACCCCCGGGACAGCATTTT
NA,TRBV7-2,many,TRBJ2-4,CASSLGARGSGTKNIQYF,TGTGCCAGCAGCTTAGGTGCCCGGGGGAGTGGTACCAAAAACATTCAGTACTTC
NA,TRBV2,NA,TRBJ2-2,CAGHGQGNTGELFF,TGTGCGGGCCATGGGCAGGGTAACACCGGGGAGCTGTTTTTT
TRBD1,TRBV28,many,TRBJ2-7,CASSLGGRGPYLTYEQYF,TGTGCCAGCAGTCTAGGGGGTAGGGGGCCTTATCTTACCTACGAGCAGTACTTC
NA,TRBV20-1,many,TRBJ2-2,CSARPEKPYTGELFF,TGCAGTGCTAGGCCGGAGAAGCCTTACACCGGGGAGCTGTTTTTT
NA,TRBV29-1,NA,TRBJ1-2,CSINDLGGRLYGYTF,TGCAGCATTAATGATTTAGGGGGAAGGCTCTATGGCTACACCTTC
TRBD2,TRBV27,many,TRBJ2-7,CASSLIGTSGSFAYEQYF,TGTGCCAGCAGTTTAATCGGGACTAGCGGGAGTTTCGCCTACGAGCAGTACTTC
TRBD2,TRBV6-1,many,TRBJ2-3,CASSPTSGHTDTQYF,TGTGCCAGCAGTCCGACTAGCGGTCACACAGATACGCAGTATTTT
TRBD2,TRBV7-8,many,TRBJ2-3,CASSLPAGSTDTQYF,TGTGCCAGCAGCTTACCAGCGGGATCCACAGATACGCAGTATTTT
TRBD1,TRBV13,few,TRBJ2-7,CASSFQGQGINEQYF,TGTGCCAGCAGCTTCCAGGGACAGGGGATTAACGAGCAGTACTTC
NA,TRBV20-1,NA,TRBJ1-5,CSARVGGRQPQHF,TGCAGTGCTAGGGTAGGGGGGAGGCAGCCCCAGCATTTT
TRBD1,TRBV4-1,few,TRBJ1-3,CASSQEGRGTGALSGNTIYF,TGCGCCAGCAGCCAAGAGGGGAGAGGGACAGGGGCCCTCTCTGGAAACACCATATATTTT
TRBD2,TRBV27,many,TRBJ2-1,CASNSGSSYNEQFF,TGTGCCAGTAATAGCGGGAGCTCCTACAATGAGCAGTTCTTC
NA,TRBV18,NA,TRBJ1-5,CASSPGGSNQPQHF,TGTGCCAGCTCACCTGGTGGCAGCAATCAGCCCCAGCATTTT
NA,TRBV5-4,NA,TRBJ1-1,CASSPRSNTEAFF,TGTGCCAGCAGCCCTAGATCCAACACTGAAGCTTTCTTT
TRBD1,TRBV10-3,NA,TRBJ1-5,CAMGQGDQPQHF,TGTGCCATGGGACAGGGGGATCAGCCCCAGCATTTT
NA,TRBV6-1,many,TRBJ1-4,CASSEAGYPTNEKLFF,TGTGCCAGCAGTGAAGCGGGGTATCCAACTAATGAAAAACTGTTTTTT
NA,TRBV7-9,NA,TRBJ2-1,CASSSESNEQFF,TGTGCCAGCAGCTCCGAGAGTAATGAGCAGTTCTTC
TRBD1,TRBV6-1,NA,TRBJ2-6,CASSPPPWDSYSGANVLTF,TGTGCCAGCAGTCCCCCTCCCTGGGACAGTTACTCTGGGGCCAACGTCCTGACTTTC
NA,TRBV10-3,few,TRBJ2-3,CAISESPSPHTQYF,TGTGCCATCAGTGAGTCGCCTAGCCCGCATACGCAGTATTTT
TRBD2,TRBV19,few,TRBJ2-3,CASSTGLAGGHRADTQYF,TGTGCCAGTAGTACTGGACTAGCGGGAGGTCACCGAGCAGATACGCAGTATTTT
NA,TRBV20-1,many,TRBJ2-1,CSASSQHNEQFF,TGCAGTGCTAGTTCCCAGCACAATGAGCAGTTCTTC
TRBD2,TRBV28,NA,TRBJ2-3,CASSSSQTSGTTDTQYF,TGTGCCAGCAGTTCCTCGCAAACTAGCGGGACCACAGATACGCAGTATTTT
NA,TRBV20-1,many,TRBJ1-5,CSVQSFHSNQPQHF,TGCAGTGTCCAGTCCTTTCATAGCAATCAGCCCCAGCATTTT
TRBD2,TRBV4-3,NA,TRBJ2-1,CASSQEVGGPGNEQFF,TGCGCCAGCAGCCAAGAAGTGGGAGGGCCGGGGAATGAGCAGTTCTTC